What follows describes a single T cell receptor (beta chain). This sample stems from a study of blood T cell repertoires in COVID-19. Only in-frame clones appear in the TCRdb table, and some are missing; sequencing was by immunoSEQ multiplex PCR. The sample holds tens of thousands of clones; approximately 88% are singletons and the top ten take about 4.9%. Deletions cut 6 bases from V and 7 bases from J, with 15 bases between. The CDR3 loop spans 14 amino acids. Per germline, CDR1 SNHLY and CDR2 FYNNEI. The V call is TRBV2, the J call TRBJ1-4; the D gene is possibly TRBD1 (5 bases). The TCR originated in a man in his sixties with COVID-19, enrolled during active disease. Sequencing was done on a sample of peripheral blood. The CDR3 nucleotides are TGTGCCAGCAGACAGCGGCCCGGGGGTGAAAAACTGTTTTTT. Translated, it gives CASRQRPGGEKLFF.